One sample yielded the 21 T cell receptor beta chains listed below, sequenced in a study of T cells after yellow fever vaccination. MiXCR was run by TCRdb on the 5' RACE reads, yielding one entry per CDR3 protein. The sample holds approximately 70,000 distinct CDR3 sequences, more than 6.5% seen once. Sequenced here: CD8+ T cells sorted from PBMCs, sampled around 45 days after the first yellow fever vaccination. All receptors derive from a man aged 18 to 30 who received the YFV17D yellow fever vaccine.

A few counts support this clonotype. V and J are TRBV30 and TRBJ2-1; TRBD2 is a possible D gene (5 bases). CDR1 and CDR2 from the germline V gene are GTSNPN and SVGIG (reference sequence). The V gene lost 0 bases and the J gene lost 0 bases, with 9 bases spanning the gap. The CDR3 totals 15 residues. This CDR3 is CAWSVIGSSYNEQFF. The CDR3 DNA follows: TGTGCCTGGAGTGTAATAGGGAGCTCCTACAATGAGCAGTTCTTC.

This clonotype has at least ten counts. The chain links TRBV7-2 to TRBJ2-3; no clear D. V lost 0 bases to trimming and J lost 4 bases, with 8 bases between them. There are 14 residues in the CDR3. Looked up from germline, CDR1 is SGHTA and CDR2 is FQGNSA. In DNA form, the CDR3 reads TGTGCCAGCAGCTTAGCCAACAGCGCAGATACGCAGTATTTT. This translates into CASSLANSADTQYF.

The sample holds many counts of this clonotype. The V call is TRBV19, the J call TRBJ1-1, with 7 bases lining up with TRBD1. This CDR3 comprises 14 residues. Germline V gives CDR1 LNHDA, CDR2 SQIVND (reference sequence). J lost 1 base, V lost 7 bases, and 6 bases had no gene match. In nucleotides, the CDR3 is TGTGCCAGTACTACGACAGGGACGAACACTGAAGCTTTCTTT. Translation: CASTTTGTNTEAFF.

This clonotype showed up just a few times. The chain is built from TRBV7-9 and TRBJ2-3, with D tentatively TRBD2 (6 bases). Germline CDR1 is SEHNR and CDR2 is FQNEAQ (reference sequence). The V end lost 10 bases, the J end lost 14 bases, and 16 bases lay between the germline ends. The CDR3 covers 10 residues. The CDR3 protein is CANRRGPLYF. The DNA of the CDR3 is TGTGCCAACCGGCGGGGACCCTTGTATTTT. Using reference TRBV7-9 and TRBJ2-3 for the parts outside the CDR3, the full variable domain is DTGVSQNPRHKITKRGQNVTFRCDPISEHNRLYWYRQTLGQGPEFLTYFQNEAQLEKSRLLSDRFSAERPKGSFSTLEIQRTEQGDSAMYLCANRRGPLYFGPGTRLTVL.

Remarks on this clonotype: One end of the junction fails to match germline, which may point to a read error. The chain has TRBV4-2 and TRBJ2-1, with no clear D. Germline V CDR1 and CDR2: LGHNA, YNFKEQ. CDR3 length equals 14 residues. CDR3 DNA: TGTGCCAGGAGCCTCGGGCTCCTCTGCTATGAGCAGTTCTTC. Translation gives CARSLGLLCYEQFF.

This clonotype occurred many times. In nucleotides, the CDR3 is TGTGCCAGCGAGGGGAATAACTATGGCTACACCTTC. It yields the protein CASEGNNYGYTF. V is TRBV2 and J is TRBJ1-2, with a tentative D call TRBD1 (5 bases). There are 12 residues in the CDR3. V shed 8 bases and J shed 1 base, with 8 bases lying between them. Germline CDR1 reads SNHLY; CDR2 reads FYNNEI.

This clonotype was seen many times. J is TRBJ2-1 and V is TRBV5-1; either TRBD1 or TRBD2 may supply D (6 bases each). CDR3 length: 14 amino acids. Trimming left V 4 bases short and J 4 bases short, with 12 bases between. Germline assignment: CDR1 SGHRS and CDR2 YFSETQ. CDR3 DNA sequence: TGCGCCAGCAGCATCGGGGGCTCTTACAATGAGCAGTTCTTC. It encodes CASSIGGSYNEQFF.

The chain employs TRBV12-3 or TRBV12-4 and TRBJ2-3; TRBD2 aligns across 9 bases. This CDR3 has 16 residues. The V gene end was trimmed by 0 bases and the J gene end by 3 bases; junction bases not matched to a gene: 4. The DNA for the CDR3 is TGTGCCAGCAGTTTAGCTAGCGGGGGTATTACAGATACGCAGTATTTT. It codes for CASSLASGGITDTQYF.

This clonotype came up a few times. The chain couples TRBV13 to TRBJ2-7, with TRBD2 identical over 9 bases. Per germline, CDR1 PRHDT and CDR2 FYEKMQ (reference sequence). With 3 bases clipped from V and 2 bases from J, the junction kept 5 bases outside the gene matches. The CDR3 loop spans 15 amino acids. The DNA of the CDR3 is TGTGCCAGCAGCTTTATCAGCGGGGGGCCCTACGAGCAGTACTTC. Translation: CASSFISGGPYEQYF.

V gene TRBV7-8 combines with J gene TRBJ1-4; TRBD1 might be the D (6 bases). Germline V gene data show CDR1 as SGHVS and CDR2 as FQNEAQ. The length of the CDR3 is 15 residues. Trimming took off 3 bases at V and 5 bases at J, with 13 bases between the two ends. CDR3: CASSLGGGRNEKLFF. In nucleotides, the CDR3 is TGTGCCAGCAGCTTGGGGGGGGGCAGGAATGAAAAACTGTTTTTT.

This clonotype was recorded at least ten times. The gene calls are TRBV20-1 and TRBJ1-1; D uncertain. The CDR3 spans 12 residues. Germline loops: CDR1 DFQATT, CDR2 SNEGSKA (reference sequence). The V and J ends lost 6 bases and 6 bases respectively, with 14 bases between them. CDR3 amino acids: CSAVDENPEAFF. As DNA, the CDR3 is TGCAGTGCGGTGGACGAGAATCCTGAAGCTTTCTTT.

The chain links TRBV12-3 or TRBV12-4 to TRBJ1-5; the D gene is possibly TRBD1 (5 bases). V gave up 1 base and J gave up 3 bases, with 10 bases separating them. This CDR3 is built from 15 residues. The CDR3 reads CASSLVLQDNQPQHF. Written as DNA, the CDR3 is TGTGCCAGCAGTTTAGTTCTACAGGACAATCAGCCCCAGCATTTT.

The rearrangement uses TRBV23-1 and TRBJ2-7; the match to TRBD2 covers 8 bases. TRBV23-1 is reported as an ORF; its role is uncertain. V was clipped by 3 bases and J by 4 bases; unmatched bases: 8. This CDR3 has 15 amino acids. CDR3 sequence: CASSHLAGGGYEQYV. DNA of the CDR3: TGCGCCAGCAGTCATCTGGCGGGGGGAGGTTACGAGCAGTACGTC.

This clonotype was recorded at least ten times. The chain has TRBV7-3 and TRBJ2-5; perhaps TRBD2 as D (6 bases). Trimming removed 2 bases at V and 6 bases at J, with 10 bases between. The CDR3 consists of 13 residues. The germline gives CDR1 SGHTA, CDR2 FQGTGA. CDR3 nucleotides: TGTGCCAGCAGCTTATACGGGGGTCAGACCCAGTACTTC. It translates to CASSLYGGQTQYF.

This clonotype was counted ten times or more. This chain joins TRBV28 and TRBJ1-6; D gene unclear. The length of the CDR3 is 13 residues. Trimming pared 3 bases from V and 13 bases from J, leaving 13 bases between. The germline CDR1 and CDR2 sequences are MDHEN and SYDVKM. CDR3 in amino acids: CASSFSGAHPLHF. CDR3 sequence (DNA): TGTGCCAGCAGTTTTTCGGGCGCTCACCCCCTCCACTTT.

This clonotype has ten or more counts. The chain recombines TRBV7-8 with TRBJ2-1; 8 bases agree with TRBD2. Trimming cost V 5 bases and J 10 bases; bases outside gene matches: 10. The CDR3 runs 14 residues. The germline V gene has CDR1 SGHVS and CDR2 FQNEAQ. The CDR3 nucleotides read TGTGCCAGCAGCCTCGGGGGGGCCAGGGAGGAGCAGTTCTTC. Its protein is CASSLGGAREEQFF.

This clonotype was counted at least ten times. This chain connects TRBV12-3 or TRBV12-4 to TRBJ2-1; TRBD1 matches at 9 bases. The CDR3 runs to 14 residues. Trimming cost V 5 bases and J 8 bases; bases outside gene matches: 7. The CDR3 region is CASSGQGWFDEQFF. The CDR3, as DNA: TGTGCCAGCAGTGGACAGGGGTGGTTCGATGAGCAGTTCTTC.

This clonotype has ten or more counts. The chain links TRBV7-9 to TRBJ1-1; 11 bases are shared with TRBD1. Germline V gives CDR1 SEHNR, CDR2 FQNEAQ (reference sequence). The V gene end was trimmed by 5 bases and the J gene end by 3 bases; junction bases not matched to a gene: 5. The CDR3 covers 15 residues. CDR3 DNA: TGTGCCAGCAGCCGATCGGACAGGGGGCACACTGAAGCTTTCTTT. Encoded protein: CASSRSDRGHTEAFF.

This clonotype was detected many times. CDR3 nucleotides: TGTGCCAGCAGCTCCCGGGACAGGCACAATGAGCAGTTCTTC. It yields the protein CASSSRDRHNEQFF. This chain uses TRBV11-3 with TRBJ2-1; 8 bases are shared with TRBD1. Germline lookup yields CDR1 SGHNT and CDR2 YENEEA. With 4 bases clipped from V and 5 bases from J, the junction kept 4 bases outside the gene matches. This CDR3 is 14 amino acids long. Drawing the rest from reference TRBV11-3 and TRBJ2-1, the complete variable domain is EAGVVQSPRYKIIEKKQPVAFWCNPISGHNTLYWYLQNLGQGPELLIRYENEEAVDDSQLPKDRFSAERLKGVDSTLKIQPAELGDSAVYLCASSSRDRHNEQFFGPGTRLTVL.

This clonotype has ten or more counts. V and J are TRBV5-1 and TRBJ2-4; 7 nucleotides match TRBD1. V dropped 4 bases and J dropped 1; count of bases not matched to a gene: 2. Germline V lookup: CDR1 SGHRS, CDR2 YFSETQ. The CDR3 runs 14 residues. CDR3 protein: CASSLQGAKNIQYF. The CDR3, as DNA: TGCGCCAGCAGCCTACAGGGGGCCAAAAACATTCAGTACTTC.

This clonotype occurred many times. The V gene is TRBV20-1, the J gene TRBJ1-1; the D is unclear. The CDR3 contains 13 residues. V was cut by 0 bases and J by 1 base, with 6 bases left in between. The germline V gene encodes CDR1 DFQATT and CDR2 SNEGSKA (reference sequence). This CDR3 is CSARDWANTEAFF. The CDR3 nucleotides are TGCAGTGCTAGAGATTGGGCGAACACTGAAGCTTTCTTT.